This T cell receptor (beta chain) was captured in a study of blood T cell repertoires in COVID-19. Study details: Material from acute and convalescent COVID-19 was sourced from the United States, Italy and Spain. Nucleic acid was either cDNA or gDNA, and it came from T cells, B-cell-depleted T cells, or PBMCs.

The protocol was immunoSEQ multiplex PCR, while the TCRdb copy is restricted to in-frame clones and leaves out a portion. The profile shows roughly 48,000 clones, around four fifths of them singletons. J gave up 10 bases and V 5 bases, and 10 bases lay outside the gene matches. CDR1 is MNHNY and CDR2 is SVGAGI in the germline V gene (reference sequence). The CDR3 length is 15 residues. The V gene is TRBV6-6, the J gene TRBJ2-1; 11 bases agree with TRBD1. The origin of this receptor is a man in his forties with acute or convalescent COVID-19. Material for sequencing was peripheral blood. The DNA for the CDR3 is TGTGCCAGCAGTCCCCGGGACAGGGGGACAAGGGAGCAGTTCTTC. This gives the protein CASSPRDRGTREQFF.